Many counts were recorded for the clone carrying this TCR beta chain. V shed 2 bases, J shed 5 bases, and the junction held 9 bases outside the gene matches. This CDR3 contains 16 residues. Germline V gene data show CDR1 as SGHTA and CDR2 as FQGNSA. TCRdb passed the RT-PCR reads through MiXCR, listing each CDR3 protein once. The sample comprises hundreds of thousands of distinct CDR3 sequences, approximately 15% of which are singletons, and roughly 4% rests with the top ten. V and J are TRBV7-2 and TRBJ2-4, with 7 bases that match TRBD2. This sequence originates from a female donor in good health, serving as a healthy control. The sequenced material came from memory CD4+ T cells from blood. This CDR3 reads CASSLLAAARENIQYF. In DNA form, the CDR3 reads TGTGCCAGCAGCTTACTAGCGGCGGCCAGGGAAAACATTCAGTACTTC.